This T cell receptor beta chain emerged from a study of blood T cell repertoires in COVID-19. The CDR3 spans 13 residues. Per germline, CDR1 SGHTA and CDR2 FQGTGA. Trimming stripped 5 bases from V and 5 bases from J, with 9 bases between. Using immunoSEQ multiplex PCR, the repertoire was profiled, and TCRdb retains in-frame clones only, with some absent. The sample lists some 400,000 clones; 87% were seen once. Details on this clone: Other DNA sequences within the sample encode an identical CDR3.

This receptor was taken from a woman in her fifties or sixties with COVID-19, enrolled during active disease. What was sequenced was peripheral blood. The chain is built from TRBV7-3 and TRBJ2-2; D may be TRBD2 (5 bases). In DNA, the CDR3 is TGTGCCAGCAGCCCGACGGGAACCGGGGAGCTGTTTTTT. Amino acid sequence: CASSPTGTGELFF.